This T cell receptor (beta chain) was profiled in a study of vaccination and CD4 T cells after COVID-19. Study-wide context: Samples after vaccination came a median roughly 74 days past dose two, ranging 14 to 241.

This CDR3 has 12 residues. Trimming cost V 0 bases and J 11 bases, with 10 bases left between them. Looked up from germline, CDR1 is MDHEN and CDR2 is SYDVKM. The treatment is: approximately 10-day PBMC culture with coronavirus spike peptide pools or control peptides (ViraFEST assay). The collection of CD4+ T cells from the unexposed donor took place before the COVID-19 pandemic (2011-2018). Culture conditions combined more than 1.5 million PBMCs per well with 7.5 to 10 IU/ml IL-2 and about 9.8 ug/ml peptide pools. Unexposed-donor CD4+ T cells were probed with SARS-CoV-2 S/N and four cold-coronavirus spikes, cells permitting. With the Oncomine TCR Beta short-read assay, DNA from cultured CD4+ T cells was sequenced. TCRdb redid the calling of the PCR reads with MiXCR, one entry per CDR3 protein. The sample holds some 7,600 distinct CDR3 sequences, more than 35% seen once. Comment on this clonotype: Its specificity is not known.

The rearrangement links TRBV28 to TRBJ1-1, with D perhaps TRBD1 (5 bases). Sequences were obtained from CD4+ T cells from blood, cultured in vitro. This TCR was sampled from a human donor in good health. CDR3 loop: CASSLWGYRAFF. CDR3 sequence (DNA): TGTGCCAGCAGTTTATGGGGGTACAGGGCTTTCTTT.